This T cell receptor beta chain emerged from a study of T cells in Graves' hyperthyroidism and ophthalmopathy. This clonotype has only one observation. Its antigen is currently unknown. There were TCR beta CDR3 regions amplified from RNA transcripts. Carried out on the TCR CDR3, a first-round RT-PCR used the HTBI primer set. TCRdb re-called the multiplex PCR reads through MiXCR, storing one row per CDR3 protein. Of roughly 380,000 distinct CDR3 sequences detected, about 13% appear once; the ten largest clones hold under 25%. This CDR3 contains 15 residues. Between the trimmed V and J ends, which lost 6 bases and 4 bases, there was a span of 13 bases. Overall study results and limits: Ophthalmopathy could be told apart from stable hyperthyroidism with a 13 V-J model.

Drawn at first hyperthyroidism diagnosis, the blood sample preceded any ophthalmopathy symptoms. The PBMCs had their origin in around 10 ml of fresh peripheral blood. This rearrangement joins TRBV12-3 or TRBV12-4 to TRBJ2-6; D unclear. Sequencing input: blood. This clonotype originated in a man aged 25-40 years with Graves' hyperthyroidism that later progressed to Graves' ophthalmopathy. The CDR3 DNA follows: TGTGCCAGCAGCCGCGGTGGGCTCGGGGCCAACGTCCTGACTTTC. Residues: CASSRGGLGANVLTF.